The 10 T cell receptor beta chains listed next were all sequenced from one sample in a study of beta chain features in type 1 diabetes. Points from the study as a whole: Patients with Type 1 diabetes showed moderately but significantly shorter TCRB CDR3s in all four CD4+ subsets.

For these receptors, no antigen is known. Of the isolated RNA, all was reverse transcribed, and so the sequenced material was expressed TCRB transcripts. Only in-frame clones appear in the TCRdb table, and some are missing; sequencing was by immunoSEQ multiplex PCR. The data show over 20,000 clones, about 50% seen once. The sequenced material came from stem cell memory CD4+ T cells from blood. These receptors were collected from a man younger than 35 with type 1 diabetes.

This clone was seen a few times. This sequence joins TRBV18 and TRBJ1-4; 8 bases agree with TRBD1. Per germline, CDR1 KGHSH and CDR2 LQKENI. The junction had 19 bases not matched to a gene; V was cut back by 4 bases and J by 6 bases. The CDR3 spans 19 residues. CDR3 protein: CASSRLPVTLGQGDEKLFF. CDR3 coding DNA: TGTGCCAGCTCACGCCTACCTGTGACTCTAGGACAGGGCGATGAAAAACTGTTTTTT.

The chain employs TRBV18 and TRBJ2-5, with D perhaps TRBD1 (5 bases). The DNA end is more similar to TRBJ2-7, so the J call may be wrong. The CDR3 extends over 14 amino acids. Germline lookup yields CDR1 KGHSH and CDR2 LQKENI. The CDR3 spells CASSPTSRAPEQYF. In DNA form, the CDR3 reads TGTGCCAGCTCACCGACGTCCAGGGCCCCCGAGCAGTACTTC.

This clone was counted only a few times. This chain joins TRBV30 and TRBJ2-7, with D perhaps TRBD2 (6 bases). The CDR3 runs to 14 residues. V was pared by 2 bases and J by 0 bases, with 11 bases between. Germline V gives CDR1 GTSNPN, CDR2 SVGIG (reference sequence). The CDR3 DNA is TGTGCCTGGAGTCTGGGACTTAGCTCCTACGAGCAGTACTTC. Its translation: CAWSLGLSSYEQYF.

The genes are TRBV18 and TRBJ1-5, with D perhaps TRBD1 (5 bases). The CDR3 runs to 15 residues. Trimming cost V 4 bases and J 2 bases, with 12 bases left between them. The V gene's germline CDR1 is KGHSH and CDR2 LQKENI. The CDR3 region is CASSLQDGRNQPQHF. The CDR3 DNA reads TGTGCCAGCTCACTACAGGACGGCCGCAATCAGCCCCAGCATTTT.

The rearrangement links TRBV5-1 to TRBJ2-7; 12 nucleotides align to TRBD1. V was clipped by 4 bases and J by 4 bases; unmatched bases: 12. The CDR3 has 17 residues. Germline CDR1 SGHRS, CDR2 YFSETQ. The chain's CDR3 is CASSPDPGTGGKYEQYF. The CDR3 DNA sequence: TGCGCCAGCAGCCCGGACCCCGGGACAGGGGGCAAGTACGAGCAGTACTTC.

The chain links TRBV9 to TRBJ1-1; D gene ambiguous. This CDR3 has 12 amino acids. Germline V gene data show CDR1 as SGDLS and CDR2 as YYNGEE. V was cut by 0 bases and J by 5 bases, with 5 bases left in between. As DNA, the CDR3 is TGTGCCAGCAGCGTAGCGGAGACTGAAGCTTTCTTT. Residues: CASSVAETEAFF.

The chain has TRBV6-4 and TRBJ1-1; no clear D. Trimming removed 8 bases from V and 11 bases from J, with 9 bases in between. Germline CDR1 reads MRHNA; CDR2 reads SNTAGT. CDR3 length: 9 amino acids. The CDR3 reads CASPPRAFF. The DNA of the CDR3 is TGTGCCAGCCCCCCACGGGCTTTCTTT.

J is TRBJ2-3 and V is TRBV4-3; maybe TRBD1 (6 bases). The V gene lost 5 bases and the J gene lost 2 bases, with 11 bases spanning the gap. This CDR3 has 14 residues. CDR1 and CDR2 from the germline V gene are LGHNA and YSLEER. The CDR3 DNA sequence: TGCGCCAGCAGCACGACAGGCCTCACAGATACGCAGTATTTT. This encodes CASSTTGLTDTQYF.

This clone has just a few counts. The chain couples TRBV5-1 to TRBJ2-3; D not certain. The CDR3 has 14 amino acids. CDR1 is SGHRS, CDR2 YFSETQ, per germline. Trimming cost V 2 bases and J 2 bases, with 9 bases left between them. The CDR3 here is CASSFEQVTDTQYF. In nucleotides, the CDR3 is TGCGCCAGCAGCTTCGAGCAAGTCACAGATACGCAGTATTTT.

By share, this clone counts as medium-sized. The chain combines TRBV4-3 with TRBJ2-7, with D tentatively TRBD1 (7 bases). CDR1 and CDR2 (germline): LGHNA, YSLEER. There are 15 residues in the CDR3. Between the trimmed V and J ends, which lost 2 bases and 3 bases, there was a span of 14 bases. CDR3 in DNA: TGCGCCAGCAGCCAACGACAGGGCGGGATCTACGAGCAGTACTTC. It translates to CASSQRQGGIYEQYF.